A single sample is the source of the 9 T cell receptor beta chains below, sequenced in a study of blood T cell repertoires in COVID-19. Profiled with immunoSEQ multiplex PCR; TCRdb holds only in-frame clones, not every one. Found here are a few hundred thousand clones, 89% of them singletons; the top ten hold approximately 9.8%. Sequences were obtained from PBMCs or T cells enriched from blood (not recorded which). The receptors stem from a woman aged 40 to 49 who had recovered from COVID-19.

The J gene is TRBJ1-1, the V gene TRBV5-1; 9 bases are a match to TRBD1. CDR1 and CDR2 from the germline V gene are SGHRS and YFSETQ. The ends lost 4 bases at V and 7 bases at J; junction bases unmatched: 11. This CDR3 spans 15 amino acids. The CDR3 is CASSLRTGEFGEAFF. The CDR3 DNA is TGCGCCAGCAGCCTGAGGACAGGGGAGTTCGGTGAAGCTTTCTTT.

CDR3 DNA sequence: TGTGCCAGCAGCGTCGGGACTAGCGGGAGAACTAGCACAGATACGCAGTATTTT. It encodes CASSVGTSGRTSTDTQYF. This chain links TRBV9 with TRBJ2-3; 14 bases are shared with TRBD2. Germline assignment: CDR1 SGDLS and CDR2 YYNGEE. This CDR3 contains 18 residues. V lost 2 bases to trimming and J lost 0 bases; unmatched junction nucleotides: 5.

This chain uses TRBV5-1 with TRBJ2-3; 14 bases map to TRBD2. With V trimmed by 6 bases and J by 1 base, 7 bases remained unmatched. Germline CDR1 reads SGHRS; CDR2 reads YFSETQ. The CDR3 consists of 17 residues. CDR3 protein: CASTLGTSGGGTDTQYF. The CDR3 DNA sequence: TGCGCCAGCACCTTAGGGACTAGCGGGGGAGGCACAGATACGCAGTATTTT.

The chain couples TRBV27 to TRBJ1-2, with 10 bases identical to TRBD1. Per germline, CDR1 MNHEY and CDR2 SMNVEV (reference sequence). The V segment lost 6 bases and the J segment 7 bases; nucleotides outside the gene matches: 5. CDR3 length: 13 amino acids. The DNA of the CDR3 is TGTGCCAGCAGCCAGGGACAGGGGAGTGGCTACACCTTC. Translated, it gives CASSQGQGSGYTF.

The gene calls are TRBV19 and TRBJ1-4; 12 bases line up with TRBD1. This CDR3 is 17 amino acids long. CDR1 is LNHDA, CDR2 SQIVND, per germline (reference sequence). The V segment lost 7 bases and the J segment 2 bases; nucleotides outside the gene matches: 8. The CDR3 spells CASNPRDRGLTNEKLFF. Here the CDR3 DNA reads TGTGCCAGTAACCCCCGGGACAGGGGGCTCACTAATGAAAAACTGTTTTTT.

The J gene is TRBJ2-5, the V gene TRBV18, with 7 bases aligning to TRBD2. The CDR3 has 13 residues. Germline V gene lookup returns CDR1 KGHSH and CDR2 LQKENI. Trimming took 5 bases from V and 3 from J; bases not matched to a gene: 3. The CDR3 region is CASSTGGKETQYF. The CDR3 nucleotides are TGTGCCAGCTCAACGGGGGGTAAAGAGACCCAGTACTTC.

The V call is TRBV29-1, the J call TRBJ1-2; TRBD1 might be the D (5 bases). The germline gives CDR1 SQVTM, CDR2 ANQGSEA. The CDR3 is made up of 14 amino acids. The germline V and J ends were trimmed by 2 bases and 4 bases, with 14 bases remaining between them. Here the CDR3 DNA reads TGCAGCGTTGAAAGGGGTCCGGGCGGCTATGGCTACACCTTC. Amino acids: CSVERGPGGYGYTF. The full variable domain, its missing parts supplied by reference TRBV29-1 and TRBJ1-2, is SAVISQKPSRDICQRGTSLTIQCQVDSQVTMMFWYRQQPGQSLTLIATANQGSEATYESGFVIDKFPISRPNLTFSTLTVSNMSPEDSSIYLCSVERGPGGYGYTFGSGTRLTVV.

This clone was observed once. The rearrangement joins TRBV28 to TRBJ2-7; maybe TRBD2 (6 bases). Looked up from germline, CDR1 is MDHEN and CDR2 is SYDVKM. The CDR3 extends over 16 amino acids. Trimming took 4 bases from V and 4 from J, leaving 20 bases between them. DNA of the CDR3: TGTGCCAGCAGTTCGAGTGGGACTTACCGGTCTTACGAGCAGTACTTC. This codes for CASSSSGTYRSYEQYF.

This clone appeared a single time. The V gene is TRBV11-2, the J gene TRBJ1-1, with D possibly TRBD1 on 6 matching bases. Trimming left V 4 bases short and J 4 bases short, with 16 bases between. Germline CDR1 SGHAT, CDR2 FQNNGV. This CDR3 is 15 amino acids long. This CDR3 is CASSSLRGESTEAFF. The DNA of the CDR3 is TGTGCCAGCAGCTCTCTCAGGGGAGAGAGCACTGAAGCTTTCTTT.